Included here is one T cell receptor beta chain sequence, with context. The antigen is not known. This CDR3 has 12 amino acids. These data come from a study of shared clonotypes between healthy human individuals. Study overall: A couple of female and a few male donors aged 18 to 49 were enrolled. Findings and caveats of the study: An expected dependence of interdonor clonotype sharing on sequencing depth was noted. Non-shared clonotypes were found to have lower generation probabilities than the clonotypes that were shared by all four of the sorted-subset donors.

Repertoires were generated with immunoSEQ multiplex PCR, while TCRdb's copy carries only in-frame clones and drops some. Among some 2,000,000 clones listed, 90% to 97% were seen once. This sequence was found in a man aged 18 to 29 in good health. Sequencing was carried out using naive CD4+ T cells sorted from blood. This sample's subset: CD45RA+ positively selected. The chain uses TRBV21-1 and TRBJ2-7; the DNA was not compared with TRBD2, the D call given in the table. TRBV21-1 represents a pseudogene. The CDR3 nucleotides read TGTGCCAGCAGCATGACTAGTGCCGAGCAGTACTTC. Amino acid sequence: CASSMTSAEQYF.